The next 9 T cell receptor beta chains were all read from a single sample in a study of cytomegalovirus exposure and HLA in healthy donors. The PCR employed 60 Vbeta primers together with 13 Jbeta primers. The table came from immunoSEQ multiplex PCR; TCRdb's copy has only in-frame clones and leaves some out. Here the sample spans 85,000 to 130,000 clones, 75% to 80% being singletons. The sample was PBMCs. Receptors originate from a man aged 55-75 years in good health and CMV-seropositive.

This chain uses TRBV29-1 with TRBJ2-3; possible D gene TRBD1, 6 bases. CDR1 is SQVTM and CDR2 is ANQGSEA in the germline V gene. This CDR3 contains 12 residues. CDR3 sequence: CREDSRTDTQYF. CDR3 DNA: TGCAGGGAGGACAGTCGCACAGATACGCAGTATTTT.

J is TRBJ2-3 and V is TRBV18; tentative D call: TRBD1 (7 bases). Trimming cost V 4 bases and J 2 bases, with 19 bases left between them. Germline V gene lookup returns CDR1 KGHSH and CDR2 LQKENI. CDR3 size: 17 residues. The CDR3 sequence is CASSLLRAGGNTDTQYF. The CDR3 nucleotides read TGTGCCAGCTCACTCCTCCGGGCAGGGGGGAACACAGATACGCAGTATTTT.

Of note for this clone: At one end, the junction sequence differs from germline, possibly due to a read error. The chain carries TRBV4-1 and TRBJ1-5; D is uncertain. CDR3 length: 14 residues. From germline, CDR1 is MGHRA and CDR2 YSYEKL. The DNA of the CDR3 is TGTGCCAGCAGCCACCTAGGGAGGGATCAGCCCCAGCATTTT. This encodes CASSHLGRDQPQHF.

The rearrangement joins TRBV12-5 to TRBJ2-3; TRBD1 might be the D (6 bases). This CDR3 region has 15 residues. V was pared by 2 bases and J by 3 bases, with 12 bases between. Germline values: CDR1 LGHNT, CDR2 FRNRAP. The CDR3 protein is CASGLTGQLTDTQYF. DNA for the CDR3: TGTGCTAGTGGTTTGACCGGACAGCTAACAGATACGCAGTATTTT.

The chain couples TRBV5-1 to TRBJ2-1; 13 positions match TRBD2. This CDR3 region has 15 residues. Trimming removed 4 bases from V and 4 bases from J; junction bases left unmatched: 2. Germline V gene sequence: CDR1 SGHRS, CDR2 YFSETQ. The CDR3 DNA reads TGCGCCAGCAGCCCGGGACTAGCGGGATACAATGAGCAGTTCTTC. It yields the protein CASSPGLAGYNEQFF. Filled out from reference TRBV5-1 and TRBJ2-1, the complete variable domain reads KAGVTQTPRYLIKTRGQQVTLSCSPISGHRSVSWYQQTPGQGLQFLFEYFSETQRNKGNFPGRFSGRQFSNSRSEMNVSTLELGDSALYLCASSPGLAGYNEQFFGPGTRLTVL.

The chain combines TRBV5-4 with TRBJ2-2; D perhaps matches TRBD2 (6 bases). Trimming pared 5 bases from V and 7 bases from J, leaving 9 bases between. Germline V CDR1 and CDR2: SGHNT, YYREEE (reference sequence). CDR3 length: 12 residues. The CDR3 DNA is TGTGCCAGCAGATGGCGGGACGGGGAGCTGTTTTTT. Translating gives CASRWRDGELFF.

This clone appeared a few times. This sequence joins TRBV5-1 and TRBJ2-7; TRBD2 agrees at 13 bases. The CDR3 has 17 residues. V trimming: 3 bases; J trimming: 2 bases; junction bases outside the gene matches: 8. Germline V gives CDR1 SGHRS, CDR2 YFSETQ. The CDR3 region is CASSSGTSGVHAYEQYF. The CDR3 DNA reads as TGCGCCAGCAGCTCCGGGACTAGCGGGGTTCACGCCTACGAGCAGTACTTC.

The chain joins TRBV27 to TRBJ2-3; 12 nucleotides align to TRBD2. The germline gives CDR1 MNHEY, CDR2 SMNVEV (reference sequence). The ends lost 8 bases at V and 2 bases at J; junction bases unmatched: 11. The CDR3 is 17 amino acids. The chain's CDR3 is CASQKPTSGGPTDTQYF. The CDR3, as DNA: TGTGCCAGCCAAAAACCGACTAGCGGGGGACCCACAGATACGCAGTATTTT.

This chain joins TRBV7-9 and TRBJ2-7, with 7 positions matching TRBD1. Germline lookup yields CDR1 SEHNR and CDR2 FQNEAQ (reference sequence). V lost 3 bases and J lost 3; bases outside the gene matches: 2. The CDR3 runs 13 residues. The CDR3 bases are TGTGCCAGCAGCTTCGACAGGGACTACGAGCAGTACTTC. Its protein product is CASSFDRDYEQYF.